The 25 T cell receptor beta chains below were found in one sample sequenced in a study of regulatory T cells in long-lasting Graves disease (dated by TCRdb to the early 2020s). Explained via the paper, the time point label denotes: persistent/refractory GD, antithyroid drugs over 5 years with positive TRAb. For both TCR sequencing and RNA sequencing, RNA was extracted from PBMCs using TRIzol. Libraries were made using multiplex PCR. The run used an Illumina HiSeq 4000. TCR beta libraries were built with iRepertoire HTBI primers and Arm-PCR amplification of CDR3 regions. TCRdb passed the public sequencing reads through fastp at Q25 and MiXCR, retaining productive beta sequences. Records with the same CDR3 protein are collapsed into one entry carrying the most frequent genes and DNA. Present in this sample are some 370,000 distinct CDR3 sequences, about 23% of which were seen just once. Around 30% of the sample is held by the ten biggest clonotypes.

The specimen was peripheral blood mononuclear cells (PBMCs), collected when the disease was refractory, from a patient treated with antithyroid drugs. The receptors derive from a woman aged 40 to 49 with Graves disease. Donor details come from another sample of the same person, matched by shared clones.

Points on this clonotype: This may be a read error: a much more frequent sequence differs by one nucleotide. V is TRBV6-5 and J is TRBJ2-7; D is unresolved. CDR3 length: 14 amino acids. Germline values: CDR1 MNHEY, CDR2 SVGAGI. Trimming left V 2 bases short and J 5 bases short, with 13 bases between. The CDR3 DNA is TGTGCCAGCAGTTACCCCGGGCTTGTTAACGAGCAGTACTTC. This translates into CASSYPGLVNEQYF.

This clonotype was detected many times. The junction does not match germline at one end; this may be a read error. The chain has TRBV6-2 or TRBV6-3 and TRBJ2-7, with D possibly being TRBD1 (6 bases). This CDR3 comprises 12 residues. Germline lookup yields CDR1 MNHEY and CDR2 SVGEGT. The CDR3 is CASSDRGYEQYF. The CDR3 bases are TGCGCCAGCAGTGATAGGGGGTACGAGCAGTACTTC.

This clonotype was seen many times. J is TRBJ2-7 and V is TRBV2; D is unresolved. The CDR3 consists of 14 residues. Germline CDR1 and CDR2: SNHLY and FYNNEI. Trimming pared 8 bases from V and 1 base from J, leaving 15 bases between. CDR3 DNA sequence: TGTGCCAGCGTATGGGGTGATGAATCCTACGAGCAGTACTTC. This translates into CASVWGDESYEQYF.

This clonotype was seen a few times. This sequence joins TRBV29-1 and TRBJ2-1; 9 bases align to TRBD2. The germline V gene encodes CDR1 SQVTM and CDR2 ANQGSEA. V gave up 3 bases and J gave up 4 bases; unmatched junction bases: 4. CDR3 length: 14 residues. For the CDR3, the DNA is TGCAGCGTTGACGGGCTAGCGGGGTACAATGAGCAGTTCTTC. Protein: CSVDGLAGYNEQFF.

This CDR3 is CASSYGNRATYEQYF. CDR3 coding DNA: TGTGCCAGCAGTTACGGAAACAGAGCAACCTACGAGCAGTACTTC. The chain combines TRBV28 with TRBJ2-7, with no clear D. Trimming stripped 4 bases from V and 2 bases from J, with 15 bases between. The CDR3 is 15 amino acids. Germline V gives CDR1 MDHEN, CDR2 SYDVKM.

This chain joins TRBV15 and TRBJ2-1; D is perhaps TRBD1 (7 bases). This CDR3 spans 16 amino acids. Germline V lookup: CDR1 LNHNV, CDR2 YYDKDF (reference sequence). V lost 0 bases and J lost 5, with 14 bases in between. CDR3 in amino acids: CATSREGGGFNNEQFF. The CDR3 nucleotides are TGTGCCACCAGCAGAGAAGGAGGGGGCTTCAACAATGAGCAGTTCTTC.

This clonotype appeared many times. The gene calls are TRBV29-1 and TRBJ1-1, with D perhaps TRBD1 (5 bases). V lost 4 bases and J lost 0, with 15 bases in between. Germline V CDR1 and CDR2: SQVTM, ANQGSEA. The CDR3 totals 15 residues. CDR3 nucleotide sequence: TGCAGCGTTGTAAAACCGGGGCACATGAACACTGAAGCTTTCTTT. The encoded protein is CSVVKPGHMNTEAFF.

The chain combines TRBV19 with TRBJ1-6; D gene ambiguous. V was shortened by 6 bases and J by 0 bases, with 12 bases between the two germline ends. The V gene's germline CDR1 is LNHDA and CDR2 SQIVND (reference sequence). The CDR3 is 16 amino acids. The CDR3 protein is CASSNDGSSYNSPLHF. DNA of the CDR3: TGTGCCAGTAGCAATGACGGGAGCTCCTATAATTCACCCCTCCACTTT.

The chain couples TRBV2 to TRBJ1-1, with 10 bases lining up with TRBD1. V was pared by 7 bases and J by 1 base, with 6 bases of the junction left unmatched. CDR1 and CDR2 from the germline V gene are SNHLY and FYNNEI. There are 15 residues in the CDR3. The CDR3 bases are TGTGCCAGCAAAGGACAGGGGGTGAGGAACACTGAAGCTTTCTTT. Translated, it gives CASKGQGVRNTEAFF.

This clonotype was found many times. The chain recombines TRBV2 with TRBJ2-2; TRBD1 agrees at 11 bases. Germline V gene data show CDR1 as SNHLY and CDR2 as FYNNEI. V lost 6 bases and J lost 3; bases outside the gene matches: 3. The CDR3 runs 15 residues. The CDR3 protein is CASRGTGGDTGELFF. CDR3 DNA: TGTGCCAGCAGGGGGACAGGGGGGGACACCGGGGAGCTGTTTTTT.

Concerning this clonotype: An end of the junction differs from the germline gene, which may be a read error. This CDR3 is CASSQEGGAFTEAFF. The CDR3 nucleotides read TGCGCCAGCAGCCAAGAGGGAGGGGCGTTCACTGAAGCCTTCTTT. The V and J genes are TRBV4-1 and TRBJ1-1; tentatively, D is TRBD1 (5 bases). CDR1 is MGHRA and CDR2 is YSYEKL in the germline V gene. This CDR3 spans 15 amino acids.

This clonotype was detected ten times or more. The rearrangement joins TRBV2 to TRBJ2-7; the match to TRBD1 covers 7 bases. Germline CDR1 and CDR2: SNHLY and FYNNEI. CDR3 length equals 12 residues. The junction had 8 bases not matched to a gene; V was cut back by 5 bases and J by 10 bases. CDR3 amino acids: CASSSTGPLQYF. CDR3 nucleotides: TGTGCCAGCAGTTCGACAGGGCCACTTCAGTACTTC.

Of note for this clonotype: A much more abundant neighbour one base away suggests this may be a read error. Here the CDR3 reads CAGSGGGFNEQYF. CDR3 nucleotides: TGTGCCGGCAGTGGGGGCGGGTTCAACGAGCAGTACTTC. J is TRBJ2-7 and V is TRBV28; D perhaps matches TRBD1 (6 bases). Germline assignment: CDR1 MDHEN and CDR2 SYDVKM. This CDR3 contains 13 residues.

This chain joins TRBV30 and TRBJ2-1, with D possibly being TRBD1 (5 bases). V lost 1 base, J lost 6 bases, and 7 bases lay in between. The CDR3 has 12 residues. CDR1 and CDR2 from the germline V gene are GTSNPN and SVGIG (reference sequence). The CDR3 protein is CAWSDTGNEQFF. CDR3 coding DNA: TGTGCCTGGAGTGATACAGGCAATGAGCAGTTCTTC.

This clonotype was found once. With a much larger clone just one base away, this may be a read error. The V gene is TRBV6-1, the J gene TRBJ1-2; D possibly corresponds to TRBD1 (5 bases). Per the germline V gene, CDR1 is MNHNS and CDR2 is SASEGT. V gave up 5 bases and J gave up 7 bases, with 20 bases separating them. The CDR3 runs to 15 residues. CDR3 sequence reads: CASSPRQPPLCGYTF. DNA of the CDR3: TGTGCCAGCAGTCCGAGACAGCCGCCCCTTTGTGGCTACACCTTC.

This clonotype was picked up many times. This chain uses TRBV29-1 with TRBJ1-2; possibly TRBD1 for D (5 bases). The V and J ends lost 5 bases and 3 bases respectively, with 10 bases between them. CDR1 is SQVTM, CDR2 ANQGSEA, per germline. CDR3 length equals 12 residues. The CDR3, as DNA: TGCAGCGTTAAGCAGGGACACTATGGCTACACCTTC. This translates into CSVKQGHYGYTF.

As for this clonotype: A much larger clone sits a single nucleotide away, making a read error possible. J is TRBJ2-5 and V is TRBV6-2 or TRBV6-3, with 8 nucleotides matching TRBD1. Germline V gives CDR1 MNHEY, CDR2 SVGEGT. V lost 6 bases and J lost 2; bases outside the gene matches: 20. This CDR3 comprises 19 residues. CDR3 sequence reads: CASSPDRARLLGHQETQYF. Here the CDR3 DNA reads TGTGCCAGCAGCCCGGACAGGGCGAGACTTCTTGGGCATCAAGAGACCCAGTACTTC.

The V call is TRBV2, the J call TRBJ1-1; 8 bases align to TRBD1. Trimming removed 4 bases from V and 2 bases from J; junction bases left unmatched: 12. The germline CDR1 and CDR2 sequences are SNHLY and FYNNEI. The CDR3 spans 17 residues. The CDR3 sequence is CASSGQGAENFNTEAFF. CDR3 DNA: TGTGCCAGCAGTGGGCAGGGGGCAGAGAATTTCAACACTGAAGCTTTCTTT.

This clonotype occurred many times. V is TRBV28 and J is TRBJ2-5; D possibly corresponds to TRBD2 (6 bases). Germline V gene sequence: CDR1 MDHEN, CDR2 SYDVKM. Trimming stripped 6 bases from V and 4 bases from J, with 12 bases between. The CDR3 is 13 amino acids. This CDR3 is CASSWDSRETQYF. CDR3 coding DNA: TGTGCCAGCAGCTGGGACTCCAGAGAGACCCAGTACTTC.

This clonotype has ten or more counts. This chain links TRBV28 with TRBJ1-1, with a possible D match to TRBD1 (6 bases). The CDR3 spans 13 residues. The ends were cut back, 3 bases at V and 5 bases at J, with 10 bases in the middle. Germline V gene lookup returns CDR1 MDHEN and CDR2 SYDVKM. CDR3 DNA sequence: TGTGCCAGCAGTTTGGCAGGGACAACTGAAGCTTTCTTT. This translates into CASSLAGTTEAFF.

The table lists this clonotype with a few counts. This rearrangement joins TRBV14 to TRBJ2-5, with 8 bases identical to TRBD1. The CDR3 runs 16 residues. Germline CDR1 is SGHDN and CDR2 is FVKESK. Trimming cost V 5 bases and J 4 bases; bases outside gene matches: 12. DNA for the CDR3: TGTGCCAGCAGCTTTCGGTCGGGACAGGTTCGAGAGACCCAGTACTTC. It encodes CASSFRSGQVRETQYF.

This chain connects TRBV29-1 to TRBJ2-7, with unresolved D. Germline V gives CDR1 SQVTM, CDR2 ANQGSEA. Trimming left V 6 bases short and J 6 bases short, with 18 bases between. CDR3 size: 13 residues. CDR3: CSVLRTLGGEQYF. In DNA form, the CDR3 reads TGCAGCGTCCTGAGAACCCTCGGCGGCGAGCAGTACTTC.

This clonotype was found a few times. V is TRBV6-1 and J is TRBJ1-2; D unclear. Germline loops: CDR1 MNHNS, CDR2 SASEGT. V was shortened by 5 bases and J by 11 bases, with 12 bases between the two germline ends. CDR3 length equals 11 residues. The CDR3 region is CASSHAGRYTF. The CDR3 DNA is TGTGCCAGCAGTCATGCGGGTAGATACACCTTC.

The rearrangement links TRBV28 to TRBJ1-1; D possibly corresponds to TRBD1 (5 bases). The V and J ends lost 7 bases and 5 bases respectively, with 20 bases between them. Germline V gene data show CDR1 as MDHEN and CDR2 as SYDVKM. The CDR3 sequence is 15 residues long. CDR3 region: CASTPLQDKATEAFF. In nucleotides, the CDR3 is TGTGCCAGCACCCCCCTCCAGGACAAAGCGACTGAAGCTTTCTTT.

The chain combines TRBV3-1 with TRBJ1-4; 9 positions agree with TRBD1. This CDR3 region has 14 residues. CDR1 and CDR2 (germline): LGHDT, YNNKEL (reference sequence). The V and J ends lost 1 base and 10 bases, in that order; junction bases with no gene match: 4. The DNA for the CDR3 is TGTGCCAGCAGCCAAGGGGGACAGGGAAGAAAACTGTTTTTT. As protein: CASSQGGQGRKLFF.